A single sample gave rise to the 14 T cell receptor beta chains below, sequenced in a study of blood T cells in healthy people across ages. A second PCR of 7 to 11 cycles used a sample-barcoded 5' primer and a J-beta primer mix. TCRdb re-called the 5' RACE reads through MiXCR, storing one row per CDR3 protein. Of 850,000 to 1,000,000 distinct CDR3 sequences listed, 51% were seen once; the top ten hold 20% to 25%. The material sequenced was blood. The receptors derive from a woman in her sixties or seventies in good health.

V and J are TRBV9 and TRBJ2-7, with 7 bases fitting TRBD1. Matching the DNA end better, TRBJ2-4 makes the J call doubtful. The CDR3 covers 13 residues. Germline V lookup: CDR1 SGDLS, CDR2 YYNGEE. The CDR3 DNA reads as TGTGCCAGCAGCGGACGGCAGGGGGACATTCAGTACTTC. It translates to CASSGRQGDIQYF.

This clonotype was seen more than once but under ten times. The chain is built from TRBV12-3 or TRBV12-4 and TRBJ2-5; D remains ambiguous. Trimming pared 6 bases from V and 3 bases from J, leaving 14 bases between. The CDR3 covers 14 residues. CDR3 nucleotides: TGTGCCAGCAGCAGAAGTTTTGTTGAAGAGACCCAGTACTTC. Amino acids: CASSRSFVEETQYF.

This clonotype has more than one count but fewer than ten. This rearrangement joins TRBV28 to TRBJ2-6, with D possibly TRBD1 on 5 matching bases. Germline lookup yields CDR1 MDHEN and CDR2 SYDVKM. The CDR3 length is 14 residues. V was shortened by 3 bases and J by 12 bases, with 15 bases between the two germline ends. The DNA for the CDR3 is TGTGCCAGCAGTTTTTCGACAGACGTCTCCGTCCTGACTTTC. It is translated as CASSFSTDVSVLTF.

This clonotype turned up a few times. The chain combines TRBV3-1 with TRBJ1-1; D unclear. The CDR3 is 13 amino acids. Trimming took off 0 bases at V and 4 bases at J, with 6 bases between the two ends. Germline CDR1 is LGHDT and CDR2 is YNNKEL (reference sequence). The CDR3 DNA reads TGTGCCAGCAGCCAAGACCGGCGCACTGAAGCTTTCTTT. Translation: CASSQDRRTEAFF.

Only a few counts were recorded for this clonotype. This CDR3 reads CSANPGQGQETQYF. CDR3 bases: TGCAGTGCTAACCCGGGACAGGGCCAAGAGACCCAGTACTTC. J is TRBJ2-5 and V is TRBV20-1, with 9 bases matching TRBD1. This CDR3 region has 14 residues. The J segment lost 1 base and the V segment lost 4 bases, leaving 4 bases of the junction unmatched. Germline V gene sequence: CDR1 DFQATT, CDR2 SNEGSKA (reference sequence).

The chain uses TRBV20-1 and TRBJ1-2, with no clear D. From germline, CDR1 is DFQATT and CDR2 SNEGSKA (reference sequence). There are 13 residues in the CDR3. With 2 bases removed from V and 7 bases from J, the gap between germline ends came to 14 bases. For the CDR3, the DNA is TGCAGTGCTAGACATGCAGCTGAGTGTGGCTACACCTTC. The encoded protein is CSARHAAECGYTF.

The rearrangement joins TRBV12-3 or TRBV12-4 to TRBJ2-1; TRBD2 matches 12 bases. V dropped 6 bases and J dropped 2; count of bases not matched to a gene: 5. CDR3 length equals 16 residues. The CDR3 is CASSSWTSGTYNEQFF. CDR3 bases: TGTGCCAGCAGCTCGTGGACTAGCGGGACCTACAATGAGCAGTTCTTC.

This sequence joins TRBV7-2 and TRBJ1-1, with D perhaps TRBD1 (5 bases). Germline V lookup: CDR1 SGHTA, CDR2 FQGNSA. Deletions cut 5 bases from V and 4 bases from J, with 14 bases between. CDR3 length: 14 amino acids. In DNA, the CDR3 is TGTGCCAGCAGCCCCGACAGAAGGGGCACTGAAGCTTTCTTT. Encoded protein: CASSPDRRGTEAFF.

The chain combines TRBV4-1 with TRBJ2-4; the D is unclear. With the DNA end fitting TRBJ2-5 better, the J assignment may be wrong. The CDR3 loop spans 13 amino acids. The germline gives CDR1 MGHRA, CDR2 YSYEKL. CDR3: CASSQVERETQYF. CDR3 DNA sequence: TGCGCCAGCAGCCAAGTAGAGAGAGAGACCCAGTACTTC.

This clonotype was detected only a few times. This chain links TRBV4-2 with TRBJ2-7, with a possible D match to TRBD2 (6 bases). V lost 4 bases and J lost 2, with 9 bases in between. Germline V gene lookup returns CDR1 LGHNA and CDR2 YNFKEQ. CDR3 length: 13 residues. The CDR3 region has the DNA TGTGCCAGCAGCCGAGGACTAACCTACGAGCAGTACTTC. Encoded protein: CASSRGLTYEQYF.

The J gene is TRBJ2-1, the V gene TRBV14; 9 bases match TRBD2. Unmatched junction bases numbered 5, after V lost 1 base and J lost 7 bases. The length of the CDR3 is 15 residues. CDR1 is SGHDN and CDR2 is FVKESK in the germline V gene. The CDR3 reads CASSQALAGPNEQFF. In DNA, the CDR3 is TGTGCCAGCAGCCAAGCCCTAGCGGGACCTAATGAGCAGTTCTTC.

CDR3 in DNA: TGCAGTGCTAGGGCCCTGGGTTATAGCAATCAGCCCCAGCATTTT. Translating it yields CSARALGYSNQPQHF. The chain carries TRBV20-1 and TRBJ1-5; D is uncertain. This CDR3 region has 15 residues. Looked up from germline, CDR1 is DFQATT and CDR2 is SNEGSKA (reference sequence). V was shortened by 3 bases and J by 0 bases, with 12 bases between the two germline ends.

This chain links TRBV7-8 with TRBJ1-1; D unresolved. Germline CDR1 reads SGHVS; CDR2 reads FQNEAQ. V was clipped by 1 base and J by 6 bases, with 12 bases between them. This CDR3 spans 14 amino acids. CDR3 nucleotides: TGTGCCAGCAGCTTAGGACCCCATCCGCCTGAAGCTTTCTTT. This encodes CASSLGPHPPEAFF.

This chain joins TRBV4-3 and TRBJ2-1, with 9 bases fitting TRBD1. Germline loops: CDR1 LGHNA, CDR2 YSLEER. This CDR3 is built from 17 residues. J lost 0 bases, V lost 4 bases, and 7 bases had no gene match. The CDR3 spells CASSPGTGKSSYNEQFF. CDR3 DNA sequence: TGCGCCAGCAGCCCCGGGACAGGGAAAAGCTCCTACAATGAGCAGTTCTTC.